This paragraph covers one T cell receptor (beta chain) sequence. No antigen is known for it. A junction end diverges from the germline sequence, so it may reflect a read error. The data derive from a study of post-analysis software for immune sequencing data. Overall study context: Secondary progressive, relapsing-remitting and progressive-relapsing multiple sclerosis were among the included disease courses.

General study points: Higher frequency in patients than in controls was seen for five TRBV segments, with TRBV5-6, TRBV5-1 and TRBV20-1 among them.

Sequencing libraries made from TCR beta cDNA carried unique molecular identifiers. Starting from approximately 1 to 10 million T cells, the study yielded about 500,000 cDNA molecules. TCRdb re-called the PCR reads through MiXCR, storing one row per CDR3 protein. The table lists some 800,000 distinct CDR3 sequences, just over 45% of them singletons. This CDR3 has 15 residues. This chain uses TRBV12-3 or TRBV12-4 with TRBJ1-2; weak D call: TRBD1 (5 bases). The TCR sequence derives from a girl between 5 and 17 years old with multiple sclerosis. Sample: blood. The CDR3 sequence: CANSSPRGGGFGYTF. The CDR3 coding sequence is TGTGCCAACAGTTCCCCCCGCGGGGGGGGGTTTGGCTACACCTTC.